This T cell receptor (beta chain) is drawn from a study of OX40 agonist ivuxolimab in advanced cancers. Overall study: In this cohort, patients received ivuxolimab, an agonistic anti-OX40 (CD134) antibody. Partial responses were observed in three patients, of whom one had hepatocellular carcinoma and two had cutaneous melanoma.

TCRdb's table, derived via immunoSEQ multiplex PCR, lists solely in-frame clones and lacks some. The table records roughly 60,000 clones, more than 80% of them present only once. CDR1 and CDR2 from the germline V gene are MNHEY and SVGAGI. Trimming took off 6 bases at V and 0 bases at J, with 12 bases between the two ends. CDR3 length equals 15 residues. This chain connects TRBV6-5 to TRBJ1-5; D might be TRBD1 (6 bases). Here the sequenced sample was CD4+ or CD8+ T cells sorted from blood, taken in a trial of the OX40 agonist ivuxolimab. The source is an adult with an advanced solid tumor such as melanoma, head and neck, liver or kidney cancer. CDR3 in amino acids: CASRTNRASNQPQHF. The CDR3 nucleotides read TGTGCCAGCAGAACCAACAGGGCTAGCAATCAGCCCCAGCATTTT.